The sequence of this TCR beta chain was determined in a study of cytomegalovirus exposure and HLA in healthy donors. Study-level background: Unique TCRs numbering some 77 million, obtained from HLA-typed donors, made up an early data release. The study's findings and limits: Later analysis identified around 15,000 TCR beta sequences associated with HLA alleles, using a false discovery rate threshold of 0.05.

In germline, CDR1 is SGHRS, CDR2 YFSETQ. The CDR3 sequence is 15 residues long. V lost 0 bases and J lost 7; bases outside the gene matches: 3. A note on this clone: The antigen remains unidentified.

60 Vbeta and 13 Jbeta primers were used in PCR. Libraries were prepared by immunoSEQ multiplex PCR; TCRdb keeps only in-frame clonotypes and omits some of them. The table has 150,000 or so clones, 77% seen once. This TCR was sampled from a man aged 50 to 60 in good health and CMV-seropositive. The V and J genes are TRBV5-1 and TRBJ2-1; 11 bases match TRBD2. Specimen: PBMCs. CDR3 DNA sequence: TGCGCCAGCAGCTTGGTTAGCGGGGGGGCGAATGAGCAGTTCTTC. Amino acids: CASSLVSGGANEQFF.